The subject of this entry is one T cell receptor (beta chain). The method was immunoSEQ multiplex PCR; TCRdb's version includes in-frame clones alone and lacks a portion of them. Here the sample spans about 24,000 clones, 85% being singletons. This entry comes from a study of OX40 agonist ivuxolimab in advanced cancers. Trimming removed 5 bases from V and 6 bases from J, with 17 bases in between. This CDR3 is 14 amino acids long. The germline V gene encodes CDR1 SGHTA and CDR2 FQGTGA. The chain combines TRBV7-3 with TRBJ2-7; possible D gene TRBD2, 6 bases. The receptor was isolated from an adult with an advanced solid tumor such as melanoma, head and neck, liver or kidney cancer. The starting material was CD4+ or CD8+ T cells sorted from blood, obtained in a trial of the OX40 agonist ivuxolimab. The CDR3 DNA reads as TGTGCCAGCAGCCAGGGACTCTCCCACTCCGAGCAGTACTTC. Encoded protein: CASSQGLSHSEQYF.